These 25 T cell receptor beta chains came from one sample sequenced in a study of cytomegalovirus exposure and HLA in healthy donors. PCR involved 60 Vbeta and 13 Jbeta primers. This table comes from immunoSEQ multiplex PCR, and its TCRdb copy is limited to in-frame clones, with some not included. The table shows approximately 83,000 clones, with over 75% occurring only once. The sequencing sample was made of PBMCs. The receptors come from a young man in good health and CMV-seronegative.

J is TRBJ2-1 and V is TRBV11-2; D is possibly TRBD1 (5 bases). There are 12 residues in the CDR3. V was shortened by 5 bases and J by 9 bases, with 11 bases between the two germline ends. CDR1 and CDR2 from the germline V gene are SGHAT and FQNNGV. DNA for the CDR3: TGTGCCAGCAGCCCCGTACAGGTTGAGCAGTTCTTC. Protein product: CASSPVQVEQFF.

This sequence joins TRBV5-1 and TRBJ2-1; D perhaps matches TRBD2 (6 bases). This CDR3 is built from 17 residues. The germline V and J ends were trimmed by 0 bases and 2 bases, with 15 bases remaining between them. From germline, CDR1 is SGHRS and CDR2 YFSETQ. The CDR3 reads CASSLGLGGVPYNEQFF. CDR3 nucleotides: TGCGCCAGCAGCTTGGGCCTGGGGGGTGTCCCCTACAATGAGCAGTTCTTC.

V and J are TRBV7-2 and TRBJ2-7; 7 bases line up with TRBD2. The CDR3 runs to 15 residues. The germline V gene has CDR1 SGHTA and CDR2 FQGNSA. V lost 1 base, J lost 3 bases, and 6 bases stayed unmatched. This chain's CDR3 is CASSLEVGGFYEQYF. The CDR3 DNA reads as TGTGCCAGCAGCTTAGAGGTCGGGGGGTTCTACGAGCAGTACTTC.

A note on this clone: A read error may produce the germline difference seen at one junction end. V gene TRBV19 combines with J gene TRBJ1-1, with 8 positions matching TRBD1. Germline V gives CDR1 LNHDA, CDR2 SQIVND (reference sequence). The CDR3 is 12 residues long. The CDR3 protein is CASTFEGQETNF. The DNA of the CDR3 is TGTGCCAGTACCTTCGAGGGACAGGAGACTAACTTT.

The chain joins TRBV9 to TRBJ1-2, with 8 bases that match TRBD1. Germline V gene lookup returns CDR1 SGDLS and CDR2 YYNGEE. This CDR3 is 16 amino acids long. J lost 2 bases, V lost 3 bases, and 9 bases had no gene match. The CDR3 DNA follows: TGTGCCAGCAGCGCGCCAAAGACAGGGGCAAACTATGGCTACACCTTC. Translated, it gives CASSAPKTGANYGYTF.

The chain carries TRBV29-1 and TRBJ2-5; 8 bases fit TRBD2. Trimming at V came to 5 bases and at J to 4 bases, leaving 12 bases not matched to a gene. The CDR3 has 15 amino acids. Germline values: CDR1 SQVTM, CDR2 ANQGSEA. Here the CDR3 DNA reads TGCAGCGTTTCCATCGGGGGGGGATTGGTAGAGACCCAGTACTTC. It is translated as CSVSIGGGLVETQYF.

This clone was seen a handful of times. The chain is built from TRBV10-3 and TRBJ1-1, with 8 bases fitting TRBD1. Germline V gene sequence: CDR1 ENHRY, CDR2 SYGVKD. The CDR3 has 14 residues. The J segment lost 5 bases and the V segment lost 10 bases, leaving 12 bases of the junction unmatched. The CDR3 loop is CATQSPGGYTEAFF. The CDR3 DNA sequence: TGTGCCACCCAGAGTCCAGGGGGCTATACTGAAGCTTTCTTT.

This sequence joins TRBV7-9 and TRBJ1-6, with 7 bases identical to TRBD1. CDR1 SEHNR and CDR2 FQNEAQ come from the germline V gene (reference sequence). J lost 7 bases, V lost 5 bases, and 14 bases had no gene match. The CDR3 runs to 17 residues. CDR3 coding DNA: TGTGCCAGCAGCCCCACAAGCGGACAGGCCTTAAATTCACCCCTCCACTTT. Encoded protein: CASSPTSGQALNSPLHF.

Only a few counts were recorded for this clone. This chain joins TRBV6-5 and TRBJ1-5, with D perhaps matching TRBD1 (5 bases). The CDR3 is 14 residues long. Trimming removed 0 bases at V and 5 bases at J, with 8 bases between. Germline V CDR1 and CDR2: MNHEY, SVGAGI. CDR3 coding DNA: TGTGCCAGCAGTTACTCGACGGGGGATCAGCCCCAGCATTTT. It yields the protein CASSYSTGDQPQHF.

CDR3 nucleotide sequence: TGTGCCAGCAGCTCACAGGGAAGGACTAATGAAAAACTGTTTTTT. Protein: CASSSQGRTNEKLFF. The chain carries TRBV9 and TRBJ1-4; perhaps TRBD1 as D (6 bases). V dropped 4 bases and J dropped 2 bases, with 12 bases sitting between them. Germline CDR1 is SGDLS and CDR2 is YYNGEE. This CDR3 contains 15 residues.

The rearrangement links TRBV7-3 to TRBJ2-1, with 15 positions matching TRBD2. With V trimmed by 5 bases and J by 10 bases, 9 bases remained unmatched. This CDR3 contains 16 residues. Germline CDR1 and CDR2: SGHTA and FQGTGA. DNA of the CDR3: TGTGCCAGCAGCATGGGACTAGCGGGGGGCCTCGGGGAGCAGTTCTTC. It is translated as CASSMGLAGGLGEQFF.

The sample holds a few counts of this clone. The CDR3 loop reads CASMRGLDEQFF. For the CDR3, the DNA is TGTGCCAGCATGCGGGGGCTGGATGAGCAGTTCTTC. The chain is built from TRBV2 and TRBJ2-1; D perhaps matches TRBD2 (7 bases). V dropped 7 bases and J dropped 8 bases, with 12 bases sitting between them. The germline gives CDR1 SNHLY, CDR2 FYNNEI. This CDR3 contains 12 residues.

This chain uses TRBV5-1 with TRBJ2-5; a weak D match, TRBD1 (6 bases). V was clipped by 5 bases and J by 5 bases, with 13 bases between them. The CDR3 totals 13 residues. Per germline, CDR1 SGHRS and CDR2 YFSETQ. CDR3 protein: CASSTGMQETQYF. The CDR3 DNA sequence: TGCGCCAGCAGTACAGGGATGCAGGAGACCCAGTACTTC.

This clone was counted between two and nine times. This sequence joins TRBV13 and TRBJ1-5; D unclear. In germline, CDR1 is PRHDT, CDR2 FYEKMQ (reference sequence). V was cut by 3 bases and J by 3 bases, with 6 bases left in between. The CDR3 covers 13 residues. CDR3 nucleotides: TGTGCCAGCAGCTTCCCTTCCAATCAGCCCCAGCATTTT. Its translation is CASSFPSNQPQHF.

This CDR3 is CASSWTGDYEQYF. The CDR3 DNA reads TGTGCCAGCAGCTGGACAGGGGACTACGAGCAGTACTTC. The chain uses TRBV7-2 and TRBJ2-7; 9 positions agree with TRBD1. The trim removed 4 bases at V and 3 bases at J, leaving 1 base unmatched. Germline values: CDR1 SGHTA, CDR2 FQGNSA. The CDR3 covers 13 residues. Full variable domain (outside the CDR3, taken from reference TRBV7-2 and TRBJ2-7): GAGVSQSPSNKVTEKGKDVELRCDPISGHTALYWYRQSLGQGLEFLIYFQGNSAPDKSGLPSDRFSAERTGGSVSTLTIQRTQQEDSAVYLCASSWTGDYEQYFGPGTRLTVT.

CDR3 region: CASSLEIGQGNYGYTF. The DNA of the CDR3 is TGCGCCAGCAGCTTGGAAATCGGACAGGGAAACTATGGCTACACCTTC. The V gene is TRBV5-1, the J gene TRBJ1-2; TRBD1 aligns across 8 bases. With 0 bases clipped from V and 2 bases from J, the junction kept 6 bases outside the gene matches. Germline V CDR1 and CDR2: SGHRS, YFSETQ. The CDR3 runs 16 residues.

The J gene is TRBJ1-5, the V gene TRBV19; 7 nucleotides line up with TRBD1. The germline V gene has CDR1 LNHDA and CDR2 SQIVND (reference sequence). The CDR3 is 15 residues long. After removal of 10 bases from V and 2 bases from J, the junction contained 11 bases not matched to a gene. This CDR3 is CATKAGGLGNQPQHF. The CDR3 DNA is TGTGCCACCAAAGCAGGGGGATTGGGCAATCAGCCCCAGCATTTT. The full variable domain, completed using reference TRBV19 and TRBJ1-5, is DGGITQSPKYLFRKEGQNVTLSCEQNLNHDAMYWYRQDPGQGLRLIYYSQIVNDFQKGDIAEGYSVSREKKESFPLTVTSAQKNPTAFYLCATKAGGLGNQPQHFGDGTRLSIL.

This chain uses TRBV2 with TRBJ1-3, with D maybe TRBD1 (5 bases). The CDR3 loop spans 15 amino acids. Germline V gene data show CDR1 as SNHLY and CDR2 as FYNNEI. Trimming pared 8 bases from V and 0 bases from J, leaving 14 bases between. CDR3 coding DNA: TGTGCCAGCGGAGGGGAGGGCCCCTCTGGAAACACCATATATTTT. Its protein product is CASGGEGPSGNTIYF.

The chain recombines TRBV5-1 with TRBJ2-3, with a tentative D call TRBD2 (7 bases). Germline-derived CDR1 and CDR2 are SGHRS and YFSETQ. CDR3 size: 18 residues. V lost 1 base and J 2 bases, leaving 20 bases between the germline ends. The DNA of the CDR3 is TGCGCCAGCAGCTTGCCGGGGGGCGGATTCCTATTCACAGATACGCAGTATTTT. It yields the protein CASSLPGGGFLFTDTQYF. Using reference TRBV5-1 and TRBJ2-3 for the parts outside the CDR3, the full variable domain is KAGVTQTPRYLIKTRGQQVTLSCSPISGHRSVSWYQQTPGQGLQFLFEYFSETQRNKGNFPGRFSGRQFSNSRSEMNVSTLELGDSALYLCASSLPGGGFLFTDTQYFGPGTRLTVL.

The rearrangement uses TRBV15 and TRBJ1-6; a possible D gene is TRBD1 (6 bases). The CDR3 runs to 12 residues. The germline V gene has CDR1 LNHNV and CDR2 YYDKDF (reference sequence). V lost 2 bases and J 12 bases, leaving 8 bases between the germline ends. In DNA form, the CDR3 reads TGTGCCACCAGCAGATCGACAGGACCCCTCCACTTT. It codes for CATSRSTGPLHF.

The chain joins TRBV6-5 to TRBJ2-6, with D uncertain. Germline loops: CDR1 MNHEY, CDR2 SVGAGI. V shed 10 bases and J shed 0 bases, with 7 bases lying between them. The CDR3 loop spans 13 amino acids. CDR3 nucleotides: TGTGCCACCCATAGCTCTGGGGCCAACGTCCTGACTTTC. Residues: CATHSSGANVLTF.

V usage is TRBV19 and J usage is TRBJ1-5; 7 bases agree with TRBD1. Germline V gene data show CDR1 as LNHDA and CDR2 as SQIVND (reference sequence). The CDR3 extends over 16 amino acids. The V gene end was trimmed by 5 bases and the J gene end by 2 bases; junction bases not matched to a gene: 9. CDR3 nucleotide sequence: TGTGCCAGTAGTCCCATCTCCGGGACAGGCAATCAGCCCCAGCATTTT. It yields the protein CASSPISGTGNQPQHF.

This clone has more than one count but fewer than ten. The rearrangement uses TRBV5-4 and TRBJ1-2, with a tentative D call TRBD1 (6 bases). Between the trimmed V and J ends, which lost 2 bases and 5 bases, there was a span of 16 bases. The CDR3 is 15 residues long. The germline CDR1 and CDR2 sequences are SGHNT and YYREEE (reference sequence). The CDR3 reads CASSLTADSGYGYTF. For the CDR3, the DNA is TGTGCCAGCAGCTTAACAGCGGACAGTGGATATGGCTACACCTTC.

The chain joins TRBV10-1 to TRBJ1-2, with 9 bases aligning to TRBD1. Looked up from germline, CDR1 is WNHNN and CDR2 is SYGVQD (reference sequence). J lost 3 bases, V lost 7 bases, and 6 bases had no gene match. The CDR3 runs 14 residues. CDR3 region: CASTGQGTHYGYTF. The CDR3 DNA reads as TGCGCCAGCACCGGACAGGGGACACACTATGGCTACACCTTC.

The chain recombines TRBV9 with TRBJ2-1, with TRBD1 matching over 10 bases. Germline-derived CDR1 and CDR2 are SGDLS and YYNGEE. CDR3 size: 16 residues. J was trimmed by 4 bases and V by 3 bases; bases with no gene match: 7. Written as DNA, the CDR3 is TGTGCCAGCAGCGAGTGGGGGACAGGGGCTTACAATGAGCAGTTCTTC. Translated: CASSEWGTGAYNEQFF.